This TCR beta chain originates from a study of blood T cell repertoires in COVID-19. As for the study in general: PBMCs, B-cell-depleted T cells, or T cells provided the cDNA or gDNA that made up the material.

Under the authors' procedure: Amplification of reference gene primers provided the estimated nucleated cell counts. The protocol was immunoSEQ multiplex PCR, while the TCRdb copy is restricted to in-frame clones and leaves out a portion. V, J and clone size derive from that table, while D and trimming were established from the DNA sequence. Of about 48,000 clones in the sample, approximately 81% were seen once. Germline CDR1 and CDR2: MNHNY and SVGAGI (reference sequence). V gave up 4 bases and J gave up 7 bases; unmatched junction bases: 7. This CDR3 spans 15 amino acids. The receptor comes from a woman in her sixties with acute or convalescent COVID-19. The J gene is TRBJ2-2, the V gene TRBV6-6; TRBD2 agrees at 9 bases. The sequenced sample was peripheral blood. The CDR3 is CASSFSGRGFGELFF. The CDR3 nucleotides read TGTGCCAGCAGTTTTAGCGGGAGAGGATTCGGGGAGCTGTTTTTT.